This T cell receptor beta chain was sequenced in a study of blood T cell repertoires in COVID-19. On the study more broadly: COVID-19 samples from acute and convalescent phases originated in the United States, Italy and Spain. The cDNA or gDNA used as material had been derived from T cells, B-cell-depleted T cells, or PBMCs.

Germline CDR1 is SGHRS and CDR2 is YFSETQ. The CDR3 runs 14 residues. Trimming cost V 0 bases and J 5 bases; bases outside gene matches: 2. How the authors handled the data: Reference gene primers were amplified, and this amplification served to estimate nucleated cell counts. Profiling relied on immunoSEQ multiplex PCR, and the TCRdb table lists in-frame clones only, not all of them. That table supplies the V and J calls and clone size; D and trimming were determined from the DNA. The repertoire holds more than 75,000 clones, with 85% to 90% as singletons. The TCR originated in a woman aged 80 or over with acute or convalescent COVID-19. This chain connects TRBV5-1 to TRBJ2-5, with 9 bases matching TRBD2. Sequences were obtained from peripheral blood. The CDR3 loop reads CASSLGLAGETQYF. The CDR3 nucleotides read TGCGCCAGCAGCTTGGGGCTAGCGGGGGAGACCCAGTACTTC.